This TCR beta chain was sequenced for a study of regulatory T cells in long-lasting Graves disease (dated by TCRdb to the early 2020s). Regarding the complete study: In the newly diagnosed Graves' disease group, patients had been taking antithyroid drugs for less than 3 months. This study used TCR sequencing and RNA sequencing of peripheral blood to compare persistent Graves' disease patients against newly diagnosed Graves' disease patients. The study was conducted in China and was registered as a clinical trial. A total of 35 or so samples underwent TCR sequencing: some 13 from persistent and around 20 from newly diagnosed Graves' disease patients.

Overall results and qualifications from the work: Persistent disease showed preferential use of TRBV28, TRBJ1-2 and TRBJ2-5, whereas newly diagnosed disease favored TRBV20-1 and TRBJ2-1. Peripheral blood alone was examined, since thyroid tissue, which constituted the primary lesion, could not be accessed. Compared with newly diagnosed patients, persistent Graves' disease patients had lower TCR Shannon entropy and fewer highly expanded clones, which suggests clonal expansion. A larger number of public clonotypes was shared among persistent patients (2,741) than among newly diagnosed patients (roughly 970). As a limitation, the authors acknowledged that the small sample size may reduce accuracy. Sequencing and analysis were limited to the TCR beta chain.

To prepare the library, multiplex PCR was applied. The sequencing machine was an Illumina HiSeq 4000. TCR beta libraries were built with iRepertoire HTBI primers and Arm-PCR amplification of CDR3 regions. Gel purification was performed on PCR products prior to sequencing. The original pipeline was this. Across samples, 62 TRBV and 12 to 15 TRBJ segments were identified and used for gene usage analysis of CDR3 amino acid clonotypes. Filtered high-quality paired reads were merged into contigs using COPE and FqMerger. BLAST was used to align contigs to the IMGT TRBV, TRBD and TRBJ reference genes, and CDR3 was defined following IMGT. Any clonotype with a frequency above 0.1% was classified as a highly expanded clone. Repertoire diversity was measured by Shannon entropy, and V-J evenness by the Gini coefficient. A clonotype was considered public if more than one individual shared it. Using fastp trimming at Q25 and MiXCR clonotype assembly, TCRdb reanalyzed the public sequencing data and kept in-frame beta chains. Each CDR3 protein gets just one entry, which takes the most common genes and DNA from the rows behind it. The V and J calls, along with clone size, are taken from TCRdb and not from the paper's own processing. The sample table shows roughly 530,000 distinct CDR3 sequences, and 15% to 20% are seen once. Around 25% of the sample comes from the top ten.

Its CDR3 holds 15 amino acids, cysteine through phenylalanine. Only the CDR3 part of the read is kept: 45 bases, read in frame from the first base. The time point label, read with the paper, signifies: newly diagnosed GD, antithyroid drugs for less than 3 months. RNA was extracted from PBMCs in TRIzol for both TCR sequencing and RNA sequencing. Graves' disease was diagnosed according to American Thyroid Association guidelines. The patients came from an endocrinology department in Xi'an, China. Each patient gave approximately 10 milliliters of peripheral blood, collected in an EDTA anticoagulant tube. Ficoll Paque Plus density gradient separation was used to isolate PBMCs, and no additional T cell sorting was done. RNA quality was checked with an Agilent 2100 Bioanalyzer and agarose gel, and concentration with a NanoDrop 2000. Regarding this clonotype: There is no known antigen for this receptor. A read error may produce the germline difference seen at one junction end.

This sample was shared with a second study, whose subject was T cells in Graves' hyperthyroidism and ophthalmopathy. The second study, in turn, reports: Stable Graves' hyperthyroidism was defined as the absence of progression to ophthalmopathy over 18 months of follow-up. The hyperthyroidism patients were between 18 and 65 years old and newly diagnosed, with a disease duration of less than 2 months. The study excluded patients with uncontrolled infections, other autoimmune diseases, pregnancy or lactation. Diagnoses were established on the basis of clinical symptoms, serum thyroxine and TRAb, thyroid ultrasound, and orbital computed tomography. For the first round of RT-PCR on the TCR CDR3, the HTBI primer set was used together with the Qiagen OneStep RT-PCR kit. Most expanded thyroid clonotypes (frequency above 0.001) were also detected in blood, a finding suggesting that blood repertoires may reflect thyroid immune responses. In cross-validation, a model built on a 13 V-J signature told ophthalmopathy apart from stable hyperthyroidism with 85% to 90% sensitivity and about 81% specificity, and in testing the same model reached 80%/75%. In validation, the model predicted progression to ophthalmopathy a median of 6.5 months before onset, with about 70% sensitivity and about 75% specificity. To identify distinguishing TCR V-J signatures, a discovery cohort of about 100 patients was used, comprising 40 to 45 with Graves' ophthalmopathy and 57 with stable Graves' hyperthyroidism. Prospective prediction of ophthalmopathy was tested in an independent validation cohort consisting of under 20 hyperthyroidism patients and approximately 16 patients who later progressed to ophthalmopathy. For training and testing, the roughly 97 patients in the discovery cohort were randomly divided in a 7:3 ratio. In about six Graves' hyperthyroidism patients, the study also compared T-cell repertoires from thyroid tissue with T-cell repertoires from blood. Following sampling, methimazole starting at 30 mg daily was given to hyperthyroidism patients, and high-dose intravenous methylprednisolone was given to ophthalmopathy patients. The libraries were constructed in a second round of multiplex PCR and then size-selected and purified. Libraries were sequenced paired-end with 100 bp reads on an Illumina HiSeq2000. SOAPnuke was used to process the raw data, with reads discarded if the reads contained adapters or uncalled bases, had a mean Phred below 15, or lacked an exact constant-primer or identifier match. COPE v1.2.5 was used to merge the high-quality paired reads, and each unique nucleotide sequence was defined as a clonotype. MiTCR v1.1 was used to align the clonotypes against IMGT TRBV, TRBD and TRBJ reference segments. Only V-J combinations with frequency above 0.0001, covering 99.2% of repertoires, were analysed. A TCS score was defined as the ratio between F50 (clonal expansion) and ExV (chaos), using BLOSUM62-based TCRdist between CDR3 peptides within each V-J. Welch's t-statistics and random forest reduced just over 500 V-J features to roughly 13, which were used in a naive Bayes classifier (R e1071). Sample size was not statistically predetermined, and investigators were not blinded to group allocation. The paper reports TCR Vbeta CDR3 sequencing of 140 or so peripheral blood samples: approximately 41 ophthalmopathy, 70 to 85 hyperthyroidism and approximately 17 progressor patients.

Sequenced here: peripheral blood mononuclear cells (PBMCs), sampled at new diagnosis, from a patient treated with antithyroid drugs. The sequence links TRBV12-3 or TRBV12-4 to TRBJ2-3, and 8 junctional nucleotides match TRBD1. The TCR sequence derives from a middle-aged woman with Graves disease. Donor details come from another sample of the same person, matched by shared clones. The nucleotides are TGTGCCAGCAGGCCGACAGGGGTTGGTTCAGATACGCAGTGTTTT. Translated, it reads CASRPTGVGSDTQCF.